These 16 T cell receptor beta chains were sequenced from one sample in a study of T cell clonality in common variable immunodeficiency. Generated by immunoSEQ multiplex PCR, the TCRdb table keeps only in-frame clones and is missing some. This sample has about 52,000 clones, each found more than once. Material for sequencing was peripheral blood mononuclear cells. The source of these receptors is a person aged 18-70 years in good health.

This clone was counted ten times or more. Germline and junction disagree at one end, which may indicate a read error. The sequenced fragment ends 3 residues before the CDR3 boundary, so the rest is inferred from the germline J gene. The V call is TRBV4-2, the J call TRBJ2-7, with a possible D match to TRBD1 (5 bases). Germline assignment: CDR1 LGHNA and CDR2 YNFKEQ. This CDR3 region has 13 residues. The sequenced CDR3 bases are TGCGCCAGCAGCGCGTTCAGGGCGAGCGAG. Translation gives CASSAFRASE. The full CDR3 reads CASSAFRASEQYF.

On this clone: The CDR3 goes on 3 residues after the read ends, and that part is filled in from the germline J gene. V and J are TRBV7-2 and TRBJ2-3; maybe TRBD1 (6 bases). The V gene's germline CDR1 is SGHTA and CDR2 FQGNSA. This CDR3 region has 15 residues. The CDR3: CASSLAGQGWETQYF. CDR3 DNA (partial): TGTGCCAGCAGCTTAGCGGGTCAGGGGTGGGAGACG.

In this sample, this clone turned up many times. The read stops 3 residues short of the end of the CDR3; the missing end is completed from the germline J gene. The V call is TRBV19, the J call TRBJ2-7, with a possible D match to TRBD1 (6 bases). Germline V gene data show CDR1 as LNHDA and CDR2 as SQIVND (reference sequence). This CDR3 is built from 16 residues. V was clipped by 6 bases and J by 2 bases, with 20 bases between them. The DNA read from the CDR3 is TGTGCCAGTAGGCTCCGCGCAGGGGAAATAACCTACGAG. Translating gives CASRLRAGEITYE. The whole CDR3 protein reads CASRLRAGEITYEQYF.

In this sample, this clone turned up many times. Sequencing ends 3 residues short of the CDR3 end; the germline J gene provides the rest. The chain joins TRBV5-1 to TRBJ2-7; the match to TRBD2 covers 9 bases. V shed 6 bases, J shed 3 bases, and the junction held 7 bases outside the gene matches. The CDR3 length is 14 residues. CDR1 and CDR2 (germline): SGHRS, YFSETQ. CDR3 in amino acids: CASKREDLHYEQYF. The DNA read from the CDR3 is TGCGCCAGCAAGCGGGAGGACTTGCACTACGAG. Using reference TRBV5-1 and TRBJ2-7 for the parts outside the CDR3, the full variable domain is KAGVTQTPRYLIKTRGQQVTLSCSPISGHRSVSWYQQTPGQGLQFLFEYFSETQRNKGNFPGRFSGRQFSNSRSEMNVSTLELGDSALYLCASKREDLHYEQYFGPGTRLTVT.

This clone was seen more than once but under ten times. Its ends do not fully match the called genes, so a read error is possible. The read gets to within 3 residues of the CDR3 end, and the germline J gene fills in the rest. Other DNA variants within this sample encode the same CDR3. The gene calls are TRBV19 and TRBJ1-3, with unresolved D. CDR1 is LNHDA, CDR2 SQIVND, per germline (reference sequence). The CDR3 is made up of 15 amino acids. The DNA read from the CDR3 is TGTGCCAGTAGTACGACATTCAGCTCTGGAAACACG. Its translation is CASSTTFSSGNT. Given in full, the CDR3 is CASSTTFSSGNTIYF.

This clone was seen many times. Read sequence stops 3 residues before the CDR3 end, and the germline J gene provides the missing end. The chain has TRBV7-9 and TRBJ1-4, with D perhaps matching TRBD1 (5 bases). The CDR3 totals 14 residues. Germline V lookup: CDR1 SEHNR, CDR2 FQNEAQ (reference sequence). Trimming took off 5 bases at V and 6 bases at J, with 13 bases between the two ends. The DNA read from the CDR3 is TGTGCCAGCAGCCAGACAGCCAGGGATGAAAAA. Amino acid sequence: CASSQTARDEK. Given in full, the CDR3 is CASSQTARDEKLFF. The full variable domain, in which reference TRBV7-9 and TRBJ1-4 provide the parts outside the CDR3, is DTGVSQNPRHKITKRGQNVTFRCDPISEHNRLYWYRQTLGQGPEFLTYFQNEAQLEKSRLLSDRFSAERPKGSFSTLEIQRTEQGDSAMYLCASSQTARDEKLFFGSGTQLSVL.

With respect to this clone: The read is 3 residues too short to cover the CDR3 end, so that end is filled in from the germline J gene. The chain links TRBV7-6 to TRBJ2-2, with D possibly matching TRBD1 (6 bases). The germline V gene encodes CDR1 SGHVS and CDR2 FNYEAQ. CDR3 length equals 12 residues. CDR3 residues: CASMAGDEKLFF. The CDR3 bases that were read are TGTGCCAGCATGGCAGGGGACGAAAAG.

This clone was seen ten or more times. The read finishes 3 residues shy of the CDR3 end, and the germline J gene is used to complete it. This chain uses TRBV20-1 with TRBJ2-3; 7 bases are shared with TRBD2. Germline assignment: CDR1 DFQATT and CDR2 SNEGSKA (reference sequence). The ends lost 3 bases at V and 2 bases at J; junction bases unmatched: 5. This CDR3 has 14 residues. CDR3 bases read: TGCAGTGCTAGTCTGGCGGGGGTCACAGATACG. Translating gives CSASLAGVTDT. The CDR3 as a whole reads CSASLAGVTDTQYF.

This clone was picked up many times. Read coverage stops 3 residues before the CDR3 terminus; the germline J gene supplies the remainder. V usage is TRBV20-1 and J usage is TRBJ1-1; a possible D gene is TRBD1 (5 bases). Trimming shortened V by 0 bases and J by 1 base, and 12 bases separated the two germline ends. The CDR3 is 15 amino acids. CDR1 is DFQATT and CDR2 is SNEGSKA in the germline V gene (reference sequence). The CDR3 protein is CSARDYGGRNTEAFF. The CDR3 DNA, read in part, is TGCAGTGCTAGAGATTACGGGGGTAGGAACACTGAA.

This clone was seen ten or more times. The CDR3 goes on 3 residues after the read ends, and that part is filled in from the germline J gene. This chain uses TRBV7-9 with TRBJ2-7; D is perhaps TRBD1 (6 bases). The germline V gene encodes CDR1 SEHNR and CDR2 FQNEAQ (reference sequence). V shed 5 bases and J shed 4 bases, with 9 bases lying between them. This CDR3 has 12 residues. CDR3 bases read: TGTGCCAGCAGCGGGGGCGGTTACGAG. It translates to CASSGGGYE. The whole CDR3 sequence is CASSGGGYEQYF.

This clone was seen ten or more times. The CDR3 end falls 3 residues outside the read, so it is completed with the germline J gene. This chain connects TRBV2 to TRBJ2-1, with TRBD2 identical over 12 bases. Losses at the gene ends were 2 bases for V and 5 bases for J; bases not matched to a gene: 1. Germline CDR1 SNHLY, CDR2 FYNNEI. CDR3 size: 15 residues. The CDR3 bases that were read are TGTGCCAGCAGTGAACGACTAGCGGGAGACAATGAG. Translation: CASSERLAGDNE. The whole CDR3 reads CASSERLAGDNEQFF.

This clone was detected ten times or more. The CDR3 end lies 3 residues beyond the end of the read and is filled in from the germline J gene. The chain links TRBV10-3 to TRBJ2-3; 13 positions match TRBD2. The V segment lost 4 bases and the J segment 2 bases; nucleotides outside the gene matches: 3. The germline V gene encodes CDR1 ENHRY and CDR2 SYGVKD. The CDR3 covers 16 residues. The CDR3: CAISGLAGGPTDTQYF. The covered CDR3 bases are TGTGCCATCAGTGGACTAGCGGGAGGACCCACAGATACG.

Many counts were recorded for this clone. The CDR3 end lies 3 residues beyond the end of the read and is filled in from the germline J gene. V gene TRBV7-3 combines with J gene TRBJ2-6; 9 positions match TRBD1. Trimming removed 3 bases from V and 1 base from J; junction bases left unmatched: 1. CDR1 is SGHTA and CDR2 is FQGTGA in the germline V gene. The CDR3 sequence is 16 residues long. The CDR3 protein is CASSFGTGSGANVLTF. The CDR3 DNA, read in part, is TGTGCCAGCAGCTTCGGGACAGGGTCTGGGGCCAACGTC.

There are many counts of this clone. From the germline J gene comes the end of the CDR3, since the read stops 3 residues before it. The chain uses TRBV18 and TRBJ1-1; a possible D gene is TRBD1 (5 bases). The germline gives CDR1 KGHSH, CDR2 LQKENI. This CDR3 spans 15 amino acids. Trimming took 6 bases from V and 3 from J, leaving 17 bases between them. The CDR3 DNA, read in part, is TGTGCCAGCTCTCTCGCTTTCGGGGGAGACACTGAA. Its protein is CASSLAFGGDTE. The entire CDR3 protein reads CASSLAFGGDTEAFF. The full variable domain, in which reference TRBV18 and TRBJ1-1 provide the parts outside the CDR3, is NAGVMQNPRHLVRRRGQEARLRCSPMKGHSHVYWYRQLPEEGLKFMVYLQKENIIDESGMPKERFSAEFPKEGPSILRIQQVVRGDSAAYFCASSLAFGGDTEAFFGQGTRLTVV.

This clone occurred many times. The read ends 3 residues shy of where the CDR3 ends; the end is completed using the germline J gene. This chain joins TRBV18 and TRBJ2-1; maybe TRBD1 (5 bases). Between the trimmed V and J ends, which lost 2 bases and 0 bases, there was a span of 11 bases. CDR1 is KGHSH, CDR2 LQKENI, per germline. This CDR3 has 16 residues. This CDR3 is CASSPIRGPSYNEQFF. The covered CDR3 bases are TGTGCCAGCTCACCAATAAGGGGCCCCTCCTACAATGAG.

This clone was counted at least ten times. An end of the junction does not agree with germline; a read error may underlie this. The read ends 3 residues shy of where the CDR3 ends; the end is completed using the germline J gene. The chain couples TRBV4-2 to TRBJ2-5, with 8 bases lining up with TRBD1. Germline CDR1 LGHNA, CDR2 YNFKEQ. This CDR3 has 14 amino acids. This CDR3 is CASSQGQDLRTQYF. The covered CDR3 bases are TGCGCCAGCAGCCAGGGACAGGATCTAAGGACC.